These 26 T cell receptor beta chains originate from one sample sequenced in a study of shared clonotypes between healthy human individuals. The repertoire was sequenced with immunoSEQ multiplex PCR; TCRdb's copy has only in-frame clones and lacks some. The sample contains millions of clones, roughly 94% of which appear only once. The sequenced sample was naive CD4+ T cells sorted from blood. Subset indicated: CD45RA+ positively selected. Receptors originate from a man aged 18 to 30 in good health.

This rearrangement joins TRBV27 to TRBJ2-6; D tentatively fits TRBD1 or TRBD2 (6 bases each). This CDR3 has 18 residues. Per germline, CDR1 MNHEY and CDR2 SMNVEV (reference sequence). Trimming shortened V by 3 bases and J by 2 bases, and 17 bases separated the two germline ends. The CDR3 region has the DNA TGTGCCAGCAGTTTTAGACCTAAGGGGGGAGCTGGGGCCAACGTCCTGACTTTC. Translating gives CASSFRPKGGAGANVLTF.

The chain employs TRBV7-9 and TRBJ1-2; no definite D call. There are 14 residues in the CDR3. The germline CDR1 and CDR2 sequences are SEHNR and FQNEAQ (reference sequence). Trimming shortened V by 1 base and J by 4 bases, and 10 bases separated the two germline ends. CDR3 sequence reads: CASSLGGDIYGYTF. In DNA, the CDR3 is TGTGCCAGCAGCTTAGGTGGAGACATCTATGGCTACACCTTC.

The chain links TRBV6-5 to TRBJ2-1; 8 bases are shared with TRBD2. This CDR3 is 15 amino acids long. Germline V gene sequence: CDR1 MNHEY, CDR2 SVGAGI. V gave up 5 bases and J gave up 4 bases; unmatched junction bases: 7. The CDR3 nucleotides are TGTGCCAGCAGTATTGGACTAGCAGTTTACAATGAGCAGTTCTTC. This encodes CASSIGLAVYNEQFF.

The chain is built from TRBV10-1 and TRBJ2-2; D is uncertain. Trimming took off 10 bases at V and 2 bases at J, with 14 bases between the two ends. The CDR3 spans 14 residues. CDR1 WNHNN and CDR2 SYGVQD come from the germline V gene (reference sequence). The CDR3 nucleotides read TGCGCCACCCAAAGGGTGGTAAACACCGGGGAGCTGTTTTTT. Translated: CATQRVVNTGELFF.

CDR3 sequence reads: CASSERGGNNEQFF. CDR3 in DNA: TGTGCCAGCTCGGAGCGTGGGGGAAACAATGAGCAGTTCTTC. J is TRBJ2-1 and V is TRBV25-1, with D perhaps given as TRBD1 or TRBD2 (5 bases each). CDR3 size: 14 residues. Per the germline V gene, CDR1 is MGHDK and CDR2 is SYGVNS. The V end was cut by 8 bases, the J end by 5 bases, with 16 bases between.

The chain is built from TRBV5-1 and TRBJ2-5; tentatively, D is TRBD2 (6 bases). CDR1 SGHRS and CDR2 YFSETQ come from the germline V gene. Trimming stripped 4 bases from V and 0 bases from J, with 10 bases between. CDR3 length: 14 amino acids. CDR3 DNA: TGCGCCAGCAGCGGTGGGGGGAACCAAGAGACCCAGTACTTC. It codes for CASSGGGNQETQYF.

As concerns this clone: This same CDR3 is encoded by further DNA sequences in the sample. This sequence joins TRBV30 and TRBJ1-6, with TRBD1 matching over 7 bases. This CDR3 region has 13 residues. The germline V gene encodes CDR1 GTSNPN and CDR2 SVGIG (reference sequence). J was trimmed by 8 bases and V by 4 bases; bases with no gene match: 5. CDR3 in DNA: TGTGCCTGGACCCAGGGGGGCGATTCACCCCTCCACTTT. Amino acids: CAWTQGGDSPLHF.

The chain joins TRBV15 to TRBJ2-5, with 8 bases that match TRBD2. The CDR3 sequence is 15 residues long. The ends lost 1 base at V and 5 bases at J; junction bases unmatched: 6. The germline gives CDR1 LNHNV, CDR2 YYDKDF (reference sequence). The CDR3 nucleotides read TGTGCCACCAGCAGAGTTGCGGGAGGCTACGAGACCCAGTACTTC. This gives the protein CATSRVAGGYETQYF.

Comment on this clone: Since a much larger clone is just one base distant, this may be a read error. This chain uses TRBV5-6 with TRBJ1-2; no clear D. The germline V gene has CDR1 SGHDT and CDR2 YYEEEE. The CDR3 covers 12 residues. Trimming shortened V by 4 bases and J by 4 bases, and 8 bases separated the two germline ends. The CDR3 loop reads CASSVDGYGYTF. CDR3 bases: TGTGCCAGCAGCGTGGACGGCTATGGCTACACCTTC.

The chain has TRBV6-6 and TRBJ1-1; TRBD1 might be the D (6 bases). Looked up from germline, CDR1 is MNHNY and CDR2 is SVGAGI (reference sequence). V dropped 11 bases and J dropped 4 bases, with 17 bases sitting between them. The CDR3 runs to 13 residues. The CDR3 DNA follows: TGTGCCGGTCACAGGGCCGGTGGCACTGAAGCTTTCTTT. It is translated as CAGHRAGGTEAFF.

The CDR3: CASSSGTVPWGEAFF. The DNA for the CDR3 is TGTGCCAGCAGTTCCGGGACAGTCCCTTGGGGGGAAGCTTTCTTT. The rearrangement uses TRBV6-5 and TRBJ1-1; 7 bases are a match to TRBD1. With 4 bases clipped from V and 8 bases from J, the junction kept 13 bases outside the gene matches. CDR3 length equals 15 residues. CDR1 and CDR2 (germline): MNHEY, SVGAGI.

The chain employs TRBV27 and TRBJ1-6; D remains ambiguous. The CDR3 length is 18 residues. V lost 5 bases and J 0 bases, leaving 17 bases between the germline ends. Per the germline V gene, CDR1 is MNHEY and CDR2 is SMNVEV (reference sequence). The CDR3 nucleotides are TGTGCCAGCAGTCCTCTACGGGAGGCGAGCTCCTATAATTCACCCCTCCACTTT. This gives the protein CASSPLREASSYNSPLHF.

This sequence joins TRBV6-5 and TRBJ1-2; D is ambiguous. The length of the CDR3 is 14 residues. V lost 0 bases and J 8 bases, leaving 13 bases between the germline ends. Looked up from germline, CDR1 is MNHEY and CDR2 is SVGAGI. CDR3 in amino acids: CASSYSSWTWGYTF. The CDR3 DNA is TGTGCCAGCAGTTACTCGAGCTGGACGTGGGGCTACACCTTC.

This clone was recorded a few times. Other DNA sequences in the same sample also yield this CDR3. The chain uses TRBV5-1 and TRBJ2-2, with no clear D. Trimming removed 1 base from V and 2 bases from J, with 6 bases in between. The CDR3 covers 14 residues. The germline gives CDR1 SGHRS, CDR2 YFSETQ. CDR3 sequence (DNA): TGCGCCAGCAGCTTGAGGCAAAACACCGGGGAGCTGTTTTTT. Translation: CASSLRQNTGELFF.

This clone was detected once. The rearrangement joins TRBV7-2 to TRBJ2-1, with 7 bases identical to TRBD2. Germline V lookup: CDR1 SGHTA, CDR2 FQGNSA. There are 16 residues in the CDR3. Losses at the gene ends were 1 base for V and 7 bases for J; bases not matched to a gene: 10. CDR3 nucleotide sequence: TGTGCCAGCAGCTTAGGGCTAGCGGTTACCTTAAATGAGCAGTTCTTC. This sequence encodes CASSLGLAVTLNEQFF.

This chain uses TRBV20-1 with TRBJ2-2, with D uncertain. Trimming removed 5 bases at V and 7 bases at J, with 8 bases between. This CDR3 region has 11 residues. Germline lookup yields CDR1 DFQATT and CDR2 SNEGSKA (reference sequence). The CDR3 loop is CSAWPVGELFF. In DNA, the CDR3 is TGCAGTGCTTGGCCGGTCGGGGAGCTGTTTTTT.

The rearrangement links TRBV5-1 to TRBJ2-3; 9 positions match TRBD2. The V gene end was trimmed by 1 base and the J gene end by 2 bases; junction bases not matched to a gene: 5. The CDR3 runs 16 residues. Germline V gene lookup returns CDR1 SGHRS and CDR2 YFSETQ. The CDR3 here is CASSLTSGSPTDTQYF. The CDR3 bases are TGCGCCAGCAGCTTGACTAGCGGGTCCCCCACAGATACGCAGTATTTT.

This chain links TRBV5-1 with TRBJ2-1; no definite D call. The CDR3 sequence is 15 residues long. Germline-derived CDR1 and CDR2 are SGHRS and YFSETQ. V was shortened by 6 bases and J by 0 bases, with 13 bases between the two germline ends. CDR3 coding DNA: TGCGCCAGCACCCGTGAGGAGAGCTCCTACAATGAGCAGTTCTTC. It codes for CASTREESSYNEQFF.

DNA for the CDR3: TGCGCCAGCGCCCTCAGTGGTTCTACTGCCGAGCAGTACTTC. Protein: CASALSGSTAEQYF. The chain is built from TRBV5-1 and TRBJ2-7, with D unresolved. V dropped 7 bases and J dropped 6 bases, with 20 bases sitting between them. Per germline, CDR1 SGHRS and CDR2 YFSETQ. This CDR3 is built from 14 residues. Full variable domain (missing parts from reference TRBV5-1 and TRBJ2-7): KAGVTQTPRYLIKTRGQQVTLSCSPISGHRSVSWYQQTPGQGLQFLFEYFSETQRNKGNFPGRFSGRQFSNSRSEMNVSTLELGDSALYLCASALSGSTAEQYFGPGTRLTVT.

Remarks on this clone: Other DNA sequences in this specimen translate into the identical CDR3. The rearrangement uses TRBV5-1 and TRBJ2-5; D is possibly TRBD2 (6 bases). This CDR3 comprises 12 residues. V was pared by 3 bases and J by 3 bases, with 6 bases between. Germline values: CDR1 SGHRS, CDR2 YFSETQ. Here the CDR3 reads CASSSGEETQYF. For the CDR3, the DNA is TGCGCCAGCAGCTCGGGGGAAGAGACCCAGTACTTC.

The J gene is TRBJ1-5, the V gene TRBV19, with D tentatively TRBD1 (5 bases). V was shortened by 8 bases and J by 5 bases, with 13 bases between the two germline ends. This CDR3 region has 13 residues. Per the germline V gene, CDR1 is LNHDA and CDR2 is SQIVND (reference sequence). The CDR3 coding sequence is TGTGCCAGTTCGTTGGGGGTAGATCAGCCCCAGCATTTT. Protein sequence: CASSLGVDQPQHF.

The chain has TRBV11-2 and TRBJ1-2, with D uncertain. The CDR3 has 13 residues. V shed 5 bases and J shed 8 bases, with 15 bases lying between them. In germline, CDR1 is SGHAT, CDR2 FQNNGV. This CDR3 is CASSPMGFEGYTF. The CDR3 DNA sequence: TGTGCCAGCAGCCCTATGGGGTTTGAAGGCTACACCTTC.

The CDR3 loop reads CASSGLYTGELFF. The DNA of the CDR3 is TGTGCCAGCAGCGGCCTTTACACCGGGGAGCTGTTTTTT. This chain links TRBV11-3 with TRBJ2-2; D is uncertain. Trimming took 5 bases from V and 3 from J, leaving 7 bases between them. This CDR3 is 13 amino acids long. CDR1 and CDR2 (germline): SGHNT, YENEEA.

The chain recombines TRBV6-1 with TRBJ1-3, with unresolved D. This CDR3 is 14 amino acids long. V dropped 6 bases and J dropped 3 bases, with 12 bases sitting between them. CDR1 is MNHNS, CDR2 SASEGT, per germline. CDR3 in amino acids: CASRPGVVGNTIYF. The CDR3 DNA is TGTGCCAGCAGGCCAGGTGTAGTTGGAAACACCATATATTTT.

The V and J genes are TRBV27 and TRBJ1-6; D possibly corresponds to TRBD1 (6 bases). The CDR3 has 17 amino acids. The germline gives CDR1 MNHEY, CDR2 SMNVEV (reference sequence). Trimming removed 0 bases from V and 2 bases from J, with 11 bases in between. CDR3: CASSLSTGTPYNSPLHF. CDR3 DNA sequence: TGTGCCAGCAGTTTATCTACAGGGACGCCCTATAATTCACCCCTCCACTTT.

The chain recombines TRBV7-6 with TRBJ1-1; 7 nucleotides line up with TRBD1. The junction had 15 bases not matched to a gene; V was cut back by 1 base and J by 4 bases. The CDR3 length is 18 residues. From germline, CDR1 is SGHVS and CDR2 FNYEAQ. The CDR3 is CASSLVSGDSLGGTEAFF. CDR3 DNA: TGTGCCAGCAGCTTAGTGTCCGGGGACAGCCTTGGAGGCACTGAAGCTTTCTTT.